Sequencing of this T cell receptor beta chain was carried out in a study of Ad26.COV2.S vaccination and SARS-CoV-2 variants. The repertoire was sequenced with immunoSEQ multiplex PCR; TCRdb's copy has only in-frame clones and lacks some. Of about 350,000 clones listed, about 86% are singletons. The length of the CDR3 is 15 residues. Germline CDR1 is MNHEY and CDR2 is SMNVEV (reference sequence). J lost 2 bases, V lost 4 bases, and 6 bases had no gene match. Noted treatment: over 15 received Ad26.COV2.S at low or high dose, single or two shots; a few received placebo; per-sample allocation not given. All samples were drawn on day 63, counting from the first vaccine or placebo injection. Whoever gave the sample was an adult aged 18-55 years in Boston.

The sequence was collected from a person aged 18-65 years who received the Ad26.COV2.S COVID-19 vaccine or a placebo. This sample comprised peripheral blood, obtained in a trial of Ad26.COV2.S vaccine versus placebo. J is TRBJ2-5 and V is TRBV27, with TRBD1 matching over 8 bases. The CDR3 DNA sequence: TGTGCCAGCAGTTCGACAGGGGCAGCTCAAGAGACCCAGTACTTC. As protein: CASSSTGAAQETQYF.